The clone carrying this TCR beta chain was observed at least ten times. Antigen: not known. In the original processing: Variation in CDR3 across clinicopathological groups served as the basis for constructing a distant-metastasis classifier in papillary thyroid cancer. TCRdb reprocessed the PCR reads via MiXCR. The V and J calls come from TCRdb's annotation, not from the publication. Of fewer than 8,500 clones in the sample, 15% to 20% were seen once. The V gene end was trimmed by 6 bases and the J gene end by 2 bases; junction bases not matched to a gene: 5. This CDR3 is built from 16 residues. CDR1 and CDR2 from the germline V gene are SGHRS and YFSETQ. Every patient underwent thyroid surgery untreated. The record originates from a study of metastatic and nonmetastatic thyroid tumors. At the level of the study: For malignant and benign thyroid patients, tumor or nodule tissue and blood were the sources whose repertoires were compared.

General study findings and limits: The study reportedly found significantly higher TCR beta diversity in malignant thyroid tumors than benign nodules, in blood and tumor.

Sequencing input: adjacent normal tissue. This TCR came from a male donor with papillary thyroid cancer or a benign thyroid nodule (not recorded which). Some clones in this sample may be carry-over from other donors' samples. The chain is built from TRBV5-1 and TRBJ2-3, with 14 bases that match TRBD2. The CDR3 sequence: CASMPTSGRDTDTQYF. The CDR3 region has the DNA TGCGCCAGCATGCCGACTAGCGGGAGGGACACAGATACGCAGTATTTT.